This is a list of T cell receptor beta chains from one sample in a study of a mutant IDH1 vaccine in newly diagnosed glioma. The antigens of these receptors remain unknown. Produced via immunoSEQ multiplex PCR; TCRdb's table is partial and in-frame only. This sample has 30,000 to 40,000 clones, with just under 80% found just once. Here the sequenced sample was PBMCs, taken from a glioma patient whose treatment included an IDH1 peptide vaccine. These receptors were collected from a man aged 35-49 years with glioma. Some clones in this sample may be carry-over from other donors' samples. Both conserved end residues are part of each CDR3. The order of the fields is J gene, clone size, V gene, D gene, CDR3 DNA, CDR3 protein. D genes are given only for firm matches. Clone size, where shown, is once, few, many, or a class for clones that have expanded.

TRBJ2-7,NA,TRBV7-7,NA,TGTGCTAGCAGCCCTGGTCCCGGGGAGGATTCCTACGAGCAGTACTTC,CASSPGPGEDSYEQYF
TRBJ1-1,NA,TRBV5-1,TRBD1,TGCGCCAGCAGCTTGGCGGCAGGGGGGGTAGGAGGTGAAGCTTTCTTT,CASSLAAGGVGGEAFF
TRBJ2-7,NA,TRBV6-5,TRBD2,TGTGCCAGCAGTTTCACGACTAGCGGGGGCGGAGAGCAGTACTTC,CASSFTTSGGGEQYF
TRBJ2-5,NA,TRBV14,NA,TGTGCCAGCAGCCGCGGGGACTTTGGAGAGACCCAGTACTTC,CASSRGDFGETQYF
TRBJ1-5,NA,TRBV19,TRBD1,TGTGCCAGTGGGTTCCACAGGGGGCCGAATCAGCCCCAGCATTTT,CASGFHRGPNQPQHF
TRBJ1-2,NA,TRBV7-9,NA,TGTGCCAGCAGCTATTCCGGACAGCTCAGCCCCTATGGCTACACCTTC,CASSYSGQLSPYGYTF
TRBJ1-6,NA,TRBV4-1,TRBD1,TGCGCCAGCAGCCAAGATTCCGGGACAGCAAACACTCTTGATAATTCACCCCTCCACTTT,CASSQDSGTANTLDNSPLHF
TRBJ2-7,NA,TRBV5-1,NA,TGCGCCACCTCGACGGGGATTTTCGACGAGCAGTACTTC,CATSTGIFDEQYF
TRBJ1-4,NA,TRBV10-3,TRBD1,TGTGCCATCAAAGGTTCCGCACTTGGGACAGCCGCAACTAATGAAAAACTGTTTTTT,CAIKGSALGTAATNEKLFF
TRBJ1-1,NA,TRBV5-1,NA,TGCGCCAGCAGCTTGGGGGGACAGAACACTGAAGCTTTCTTT,CASSLGGQNTEAFF
TRBJ1-1,NA,TRBV10-3,NA,TGTGCCATCAGTGAGTCCGGGACGGCCTTGAACACTGAAGCTTTCTTT,CAISESGTALNTEAFF
TRBJ1-1,NA,TRBV11-2,NA,TGTGCCAGCAGCTTAGGTCGGAGGGTGAAAGCTTTCTTT,CASSLGRRVKAFF
TRBJ2-1,NA,TRBV27,TRBD2,TGTGCCAGCAGTTTATCTGGAAGCGGGGGGGGTAATGAGCAGTTCTTC,CASSLSGSGGGNEQFF
TRBJ2-7,NA,TRBV7-3,NA,TGTGCCAGCAGCCCACAGGGAGGGGAGCAGTACTTC,CASSPQGGEQYF
TRBJ1-1,NA,TRBV5-1,NA,TGCGCCAGCAGGGACAGGAACACTGAAGCTTTCTTT,CASRDRNTEAFF
TRBJ2-1,NA,TRBV6-4,TRBD2,TGTGCCAGCAGCGCGACTAGCGGGGGGGCCAGTGAGCAGTTCTTC,CASSATSGGASEQFF
TRBJ1-1,NA,TRBV6-9,NA,TGTGCCAGCAAGGGGGGCAGGGAGGGGAACGGTGAAGCTTTCTTT,CASKGGREGNGEAFF
TRBJ2-5,few,TRBV19,NA,TGTGCCAGTAGTCCCCGAGGGGGGGAGACCCAGTACTTC,CASSPRGGETQYF
TRBJ1-2,medium-sized,TRBV2,NA,TGTGCCAGCAGTCCCGGACTTCGCGGCTATGGCTACACCTTC,CASSPGLRGYGYTF
TRBJ2-7,NA,TRBV2,NA,TGTGCCAGCAGTGATTACAGGGACGAGCAGTACTTC,CASSDYRDEQYF
TRBJ2-5,NA,TRBV5-4,NA,TGTGCCAGCAGCTTGGACCCTGAGACGCAGTACTTC,CASSLDPETQYF
TRBJ2-7,NA,TRBV5-1,NA,TGCGCCAGCAGCTTGGTAGCGGAGGGGGAGCAGTACTTC,CASSLVAEGEQYF
TRBJ1-1,few,TRBV25-1,NA,TGTGCCAGCAGTGAGGAGCGGGGGAACACTGAAGCTTTCTTT,CASSEERGNTEAFF
TRBJ1-1,NA,TRBV7-2,TRBD1,TGTGCCAGCAGCTCGGACAGGGTACGTACTGAAGCTTTCTTT,CASSSDRVRTEAFF
TRBJ1-2,NA,TRBV9,NA,TGTGCCAGTTGGTCAGGGGTTAACTATGGCTACACCTTC,CASWSGVNYGYTF
TRBJ1-5,few,TRBV6-4,NA,TGTGCCAGCAGTGACTTGTCGCAGGAACGCAATCAGCCCCAGCATTTT,CASSDLSQERNQPQHF
TRBJ2-2,once,TRBV30,TRBD2,TGTGCCTGGCTGGGGGGGGGACGGACCGGGGAGCTGTTTTTT,CAWLGGGRTGELFF
TRBJ2-5,NA,TRBV25-1,NA,TGTGCCAGCAGTGGGTACTATGGGCCCCAAGAGACCCAGTACTTC,CASSGYYGPQETQYF